This TCR beta chain appears in the sequencing data of a study of human T cells and chemical hapten exposure. Study-level background: Upper back patch tests used 0.01% DPC, scored after 6 days. General study results and limits: The count of PT1 expanded TCRs correlated positively with patch test score.

Time point in this sample: patch test 3, about 24 weeks after DPC sensitization. Regarding treatment: therapeutic diphenylcyclopropenone sensitization with weekly scalp DPC. People who gave samples had alopecia, were 18 to 70 years old, and were suitable for DPC. With respect to this clonotype: Its specificity is not known.

In germline, CDR1 is KGHSH, CDR2 LQKENI. With 3 bases removed from V and 8 bases from J, the gap between germline ends came to 10 bases. The CDR3 runs 13 residues. From the RACE reads, TCRdb called clonotypes with MiXCR, one entry per CDR3 protein. Of some 170,000 distinct CDR3 sequences in the sample, around a quarter were seen once. This specimen was whole blood, taken in connection with sensitization to the hapten diphenylcyclopropenone (DPC). The source of this sequence is a woman between 18 and 30 years old with alopecia areata. Some clones in this sample may be carry-over from other donors' samples. This chain links TRBV18 with TRBJ1-4; D gene unclear. CDR3 region: CASSPQDGEKLFF. For the CDR3, the DNA is TGTGCCAGCTCACCGCAAGATGGAGAAAAACTGTTTTTT. The variable domain in full, with the rest retrieved from reference TRBV18 and TRBJ1-4, is NAGVMQNPRHLVRRRGQEARLRCSPMKGHSHVYWYRQLPEEGLKFMVYLQKENIIDESGMPKERFSAEFPKEGPSILRIQQVVRGDSAAYFCASSPQDGEKLFFGSGTQLSVL.